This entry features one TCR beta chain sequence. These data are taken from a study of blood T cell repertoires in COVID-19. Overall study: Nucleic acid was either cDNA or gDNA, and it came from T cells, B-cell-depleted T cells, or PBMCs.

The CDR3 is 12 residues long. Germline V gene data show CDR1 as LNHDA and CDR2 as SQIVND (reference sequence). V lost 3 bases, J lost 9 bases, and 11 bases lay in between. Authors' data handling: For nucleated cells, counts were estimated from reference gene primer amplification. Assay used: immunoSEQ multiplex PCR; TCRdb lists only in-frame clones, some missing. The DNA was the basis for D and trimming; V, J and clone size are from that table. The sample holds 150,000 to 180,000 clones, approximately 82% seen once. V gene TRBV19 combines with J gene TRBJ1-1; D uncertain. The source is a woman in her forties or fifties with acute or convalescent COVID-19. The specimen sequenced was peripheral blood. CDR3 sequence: CASSILGVKAFF. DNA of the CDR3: TGTGCCAGTAGTATCTTAGGAGTAAAAGCTTTCTTT.